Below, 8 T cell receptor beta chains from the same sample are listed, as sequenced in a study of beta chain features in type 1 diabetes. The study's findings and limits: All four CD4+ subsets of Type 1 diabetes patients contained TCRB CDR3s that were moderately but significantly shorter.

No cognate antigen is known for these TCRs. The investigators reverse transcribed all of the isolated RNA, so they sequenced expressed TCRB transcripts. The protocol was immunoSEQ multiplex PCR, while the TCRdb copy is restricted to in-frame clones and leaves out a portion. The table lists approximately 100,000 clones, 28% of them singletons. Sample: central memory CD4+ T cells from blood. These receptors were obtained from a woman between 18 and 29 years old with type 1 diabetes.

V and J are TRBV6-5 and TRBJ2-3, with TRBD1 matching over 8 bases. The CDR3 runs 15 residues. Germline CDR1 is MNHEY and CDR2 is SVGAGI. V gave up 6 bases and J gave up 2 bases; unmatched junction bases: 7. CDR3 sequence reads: CASSMTGDITDTQYF. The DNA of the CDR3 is TGTGCCAGCAGCATGACAGGGGACATCACAGATACGCAGTATTTT.

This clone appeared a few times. The CDR3 loop reads CASSPLSTGGANRYNEQFF. CDR3 bases: TGTGCCAGCAGCCCTCTTAGCACAGGGGGCGCGAATCGATACAATGAGCAGTTCTTC. The chain joins TRBV14 to TRBJ2-1; 9 bases are shared with TRBD1. With V trimmed by 4 bases and J by 4 bases, 17 bases remained unmatched. There are 19 residues in the CDR3. Germline CDR1 reads SGHDN; CDR2 reads FVKESK.

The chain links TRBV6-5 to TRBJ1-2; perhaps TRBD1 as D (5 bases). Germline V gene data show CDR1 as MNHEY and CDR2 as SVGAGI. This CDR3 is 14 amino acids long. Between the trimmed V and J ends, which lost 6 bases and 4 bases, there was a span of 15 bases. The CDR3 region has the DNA TGTGCCAGCAGCCCGGGACTGTCACTCTATGGCTACACCTTC. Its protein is CASSPGLSLYGYTF.

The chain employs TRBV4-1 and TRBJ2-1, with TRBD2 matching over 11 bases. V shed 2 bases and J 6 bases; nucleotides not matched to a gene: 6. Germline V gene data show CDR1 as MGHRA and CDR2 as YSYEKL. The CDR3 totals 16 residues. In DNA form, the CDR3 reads TGCGCCAGCAGCCAACCTGCTAGCGGGAGGCCCAATGAGCAGTTCTTC. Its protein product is CASSQPASGRPNEQFF.

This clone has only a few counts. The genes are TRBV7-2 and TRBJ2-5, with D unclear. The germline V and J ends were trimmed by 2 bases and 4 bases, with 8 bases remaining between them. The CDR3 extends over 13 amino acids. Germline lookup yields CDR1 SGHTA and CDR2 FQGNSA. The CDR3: CASSLSRLETQYF. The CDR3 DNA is TGTGCCAGCAGCTTATCCAGGTTAGAGACCCAGTACTTC.

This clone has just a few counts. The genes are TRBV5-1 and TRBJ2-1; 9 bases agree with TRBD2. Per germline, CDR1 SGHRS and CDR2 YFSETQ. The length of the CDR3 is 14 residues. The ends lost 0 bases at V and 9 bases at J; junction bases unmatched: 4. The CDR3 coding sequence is TGCGCCAGCAGCTTGGCCCTTAGCGGGAGTGAGCAGTTCTTC. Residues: CASSLALSGSEQFF.

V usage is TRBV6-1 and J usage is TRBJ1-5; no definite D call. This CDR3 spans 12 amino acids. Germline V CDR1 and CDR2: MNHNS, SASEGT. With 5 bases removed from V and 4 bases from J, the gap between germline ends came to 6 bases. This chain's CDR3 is CASSHKNQPQHF. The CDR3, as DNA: TGTGCCAGCAGTCACAAGAATCAGCCCCAGCATTTT.

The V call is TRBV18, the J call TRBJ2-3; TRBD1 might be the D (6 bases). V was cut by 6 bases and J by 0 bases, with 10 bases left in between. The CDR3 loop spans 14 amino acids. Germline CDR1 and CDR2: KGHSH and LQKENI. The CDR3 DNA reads TGTGCCAGCTCGCACGACAGGAGCACAGATACGCAGTATTTT. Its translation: CASSHDRSTDTQYF.